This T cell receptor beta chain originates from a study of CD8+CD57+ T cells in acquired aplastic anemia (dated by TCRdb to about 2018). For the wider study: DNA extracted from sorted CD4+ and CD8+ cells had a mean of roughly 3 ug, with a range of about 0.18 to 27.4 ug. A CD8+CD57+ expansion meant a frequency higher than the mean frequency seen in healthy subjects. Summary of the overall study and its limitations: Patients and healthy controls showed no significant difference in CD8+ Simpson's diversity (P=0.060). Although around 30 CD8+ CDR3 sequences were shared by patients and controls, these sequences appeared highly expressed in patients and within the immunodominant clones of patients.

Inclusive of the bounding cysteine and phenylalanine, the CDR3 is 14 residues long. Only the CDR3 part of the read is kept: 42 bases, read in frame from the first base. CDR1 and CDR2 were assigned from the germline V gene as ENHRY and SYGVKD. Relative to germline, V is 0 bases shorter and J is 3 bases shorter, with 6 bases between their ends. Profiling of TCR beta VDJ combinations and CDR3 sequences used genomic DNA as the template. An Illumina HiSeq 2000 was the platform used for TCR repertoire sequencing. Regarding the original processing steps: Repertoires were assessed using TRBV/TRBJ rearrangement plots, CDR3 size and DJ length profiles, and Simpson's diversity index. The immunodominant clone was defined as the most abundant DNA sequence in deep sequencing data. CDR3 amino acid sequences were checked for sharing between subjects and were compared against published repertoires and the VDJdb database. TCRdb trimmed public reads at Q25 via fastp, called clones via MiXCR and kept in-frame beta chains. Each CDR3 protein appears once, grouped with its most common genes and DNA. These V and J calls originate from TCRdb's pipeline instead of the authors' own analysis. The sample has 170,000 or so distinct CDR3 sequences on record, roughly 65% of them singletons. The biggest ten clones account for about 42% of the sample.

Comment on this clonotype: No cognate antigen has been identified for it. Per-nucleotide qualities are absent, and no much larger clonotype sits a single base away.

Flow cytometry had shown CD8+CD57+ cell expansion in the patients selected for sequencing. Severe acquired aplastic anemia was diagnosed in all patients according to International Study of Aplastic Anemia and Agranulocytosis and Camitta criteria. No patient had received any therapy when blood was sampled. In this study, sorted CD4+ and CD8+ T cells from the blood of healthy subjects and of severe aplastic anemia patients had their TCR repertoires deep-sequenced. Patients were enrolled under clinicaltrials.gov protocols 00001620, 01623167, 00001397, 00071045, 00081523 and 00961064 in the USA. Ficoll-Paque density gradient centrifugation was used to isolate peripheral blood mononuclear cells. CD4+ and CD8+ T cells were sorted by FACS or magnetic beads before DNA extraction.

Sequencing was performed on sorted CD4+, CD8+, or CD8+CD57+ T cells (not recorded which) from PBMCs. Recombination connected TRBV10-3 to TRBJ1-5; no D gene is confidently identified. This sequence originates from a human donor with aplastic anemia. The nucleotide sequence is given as TGTGCCATCAGTGAGTCACAGTCCAATCAGCCCCAGCATTTT. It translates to CAISESQSNQPQHF.